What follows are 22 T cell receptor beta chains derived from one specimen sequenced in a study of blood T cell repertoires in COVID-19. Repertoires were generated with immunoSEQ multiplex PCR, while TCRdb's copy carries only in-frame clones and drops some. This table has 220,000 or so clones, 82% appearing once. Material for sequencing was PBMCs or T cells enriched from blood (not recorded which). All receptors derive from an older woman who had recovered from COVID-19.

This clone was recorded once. The DNA for the CDR3 is TGCGCCAGCAGCCAAGATCTAGCGGCAGGGGCTGGCAAAGAGACCCAGTACTTC. It specifies CASSQDLAAGAGKETQYF. V gene TRBV4-1 combines with J gene TRBJ2-5, with D possibly being TRBD2 (7 bases). The germline V gene has CDR1 MGHRA and CDR2 YSYEKL. CDR3 length: 18 residues. The V and J ends lost 0 bases and 3 bases respectively, with 20 bases between them.

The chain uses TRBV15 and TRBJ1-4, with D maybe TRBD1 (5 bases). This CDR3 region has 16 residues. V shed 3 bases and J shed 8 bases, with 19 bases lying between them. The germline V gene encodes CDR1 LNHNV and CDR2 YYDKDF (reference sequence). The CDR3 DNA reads TGTGCCACCAGCAGGGATACAGGAACGAGAGGAGAAAAACTGTTTTTT. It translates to CATSRDTGTRGEKLFF.

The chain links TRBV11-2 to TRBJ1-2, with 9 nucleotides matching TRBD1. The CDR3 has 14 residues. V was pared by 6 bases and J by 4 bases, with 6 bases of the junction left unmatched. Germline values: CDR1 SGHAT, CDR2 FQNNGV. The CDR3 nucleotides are TGTGCCAGCAGTTCTGGACAGGGGAGCTATGGCTACACCTTC. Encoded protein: CASSSGQGSYGYTF.

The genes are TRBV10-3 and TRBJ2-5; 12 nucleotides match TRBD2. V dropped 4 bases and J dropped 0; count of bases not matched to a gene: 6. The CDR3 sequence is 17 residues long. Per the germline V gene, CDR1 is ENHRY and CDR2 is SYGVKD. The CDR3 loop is CAISGPSGRGYQETQYF. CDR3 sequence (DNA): TGTGCCATCAGTGGTCCTAGCGGGAGGGGGTACCAAGAGACCCAGTACTTC.

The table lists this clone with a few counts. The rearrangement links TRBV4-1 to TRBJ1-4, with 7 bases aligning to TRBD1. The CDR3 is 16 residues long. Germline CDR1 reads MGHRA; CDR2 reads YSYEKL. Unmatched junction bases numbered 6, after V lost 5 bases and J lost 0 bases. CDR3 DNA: TGCGCCAGCAGCTTCGACAGGGCAGCAACTAATGAAAAACTGTTTTTT. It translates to CASSFDRAATNEKLFF.

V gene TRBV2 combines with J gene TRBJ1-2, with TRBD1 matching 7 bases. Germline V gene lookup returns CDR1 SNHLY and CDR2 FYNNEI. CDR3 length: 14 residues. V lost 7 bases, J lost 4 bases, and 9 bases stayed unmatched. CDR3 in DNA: TGTGCCAGCATCAAAGGGGGCCGTGGCTATGGCTACACCTTC. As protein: CASIKGGRGYGYTF.

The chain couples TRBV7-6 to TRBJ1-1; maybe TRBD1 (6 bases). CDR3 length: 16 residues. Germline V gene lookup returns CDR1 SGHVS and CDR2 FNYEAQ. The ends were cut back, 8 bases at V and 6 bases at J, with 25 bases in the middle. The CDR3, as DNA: TGTGCCAGCTTTCTTTCCATCGCGGCGAAGGGGGCTGAAGCTTTCTTT. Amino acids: CASFLSIAAKGAEAFF.

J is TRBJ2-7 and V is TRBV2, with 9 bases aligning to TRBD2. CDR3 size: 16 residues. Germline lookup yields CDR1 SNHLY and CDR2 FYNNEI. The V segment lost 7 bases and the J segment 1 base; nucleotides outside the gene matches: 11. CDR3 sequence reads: CASIRYRLAGSYEQYF. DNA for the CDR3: TGTGCCAGCATTCGTTACCGGCTAGCGGGATCCTACGAGCAGTACTTC. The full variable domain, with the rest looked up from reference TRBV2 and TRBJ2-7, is EPEVTQTPSHQVTQMGQEVILRCVPISNHLYFYWYRQILGQKVEFLVSFYNNEISEKSEIFDDQFSVERPDGSNFTLKIRSTKLEDSAMYFCASIRYRLAGSYEQYFGPGTRLTVT.

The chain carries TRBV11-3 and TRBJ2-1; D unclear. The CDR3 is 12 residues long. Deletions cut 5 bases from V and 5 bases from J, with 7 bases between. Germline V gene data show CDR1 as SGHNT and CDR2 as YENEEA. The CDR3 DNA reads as TGTGCCAGCAGCCGCGAGAACAATGAGCAGTTCTTC. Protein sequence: CASSRENNEQFF.

The CDR3 DNA sequence: TGTGCCAGCAGCTTAGGGGGGGGGCAGGGACCCTATCAAGAGACCCAGTACTTC. It codes for CASSLGGGQGPYQETQYF. The V call is TRBV11-2, the J call TRBJ2-5; tentatively, D is TRBD2 (7 bases). Germline V gene lookup returns CDR1 SGHAT and CDR2 FQNNGV. The CDR3 loop spans 18 amino acids. Between the trimmed V and J ends, which lost 1 base and 2 bases, there was a span of 20 bases.

The CDR3 sequence is CASNFHGSVNTGELFF. CDR3 nucleotide sequence: TGTGCCAGCAATTTCCACGGGAGTGTGAACACCGGGGAGCTGTTTTTT. This chain links TRBV11-2 with TRBJ2-2, with D perhaps matching TRBD2 (6 bases). CDR3 length equals 16 residues. Trimming removed 7 bases from V and 1 base from J, with 16 bases in between. Per the germline V gene, CDR1 is SGHAT and CDR2 is FQNNGV. The full variable domain, with the rest looked up from reference TRBV11-2 and TRBJ2-2, is EAGVAQSPRYKIIEKRQSVAFWCNPISGHATLYWYQQILGQGPKLLIQFQNNGVVDDSQLPKDRFSAERLKGVDSTLKIQPAKLEDSAVYLCASNFHGSVNTGELFFGEGSRLTVL.

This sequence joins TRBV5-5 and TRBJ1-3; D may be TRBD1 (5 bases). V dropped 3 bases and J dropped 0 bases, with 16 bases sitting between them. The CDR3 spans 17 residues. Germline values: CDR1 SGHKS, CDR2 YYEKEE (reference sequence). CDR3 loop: CASSWGPGSHSGNTIYF. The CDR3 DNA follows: TGTGCCAGCAGCTGGGGCCCAGGTAGCCACTCTGGAAACACCATATATTTT.

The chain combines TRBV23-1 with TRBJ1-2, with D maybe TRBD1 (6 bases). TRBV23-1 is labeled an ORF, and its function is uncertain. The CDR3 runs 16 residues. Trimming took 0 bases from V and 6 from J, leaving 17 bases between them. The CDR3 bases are TGCGCCAGCAGTCAATCGGATCGACAGGACCTGCATGGCTACACCTTC. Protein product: CASSQSDRQDLHGYTF.

The CDR3 is CASRRSDSGNTIYF. The CDR3 DNA follows: TGTGCCAGCAGACGCAGTGACTCTGGAAACACCATATATTTT. The chain joins TRBV28 to TRBJ1-3; no clear D. CDR3 length: 14 amino acids. The V end was cut by 6 bases, the J end by 0 bases, with 9 bases between. CDR1 MDHEN and CDR2 SYDVKM come from the germline V gene.

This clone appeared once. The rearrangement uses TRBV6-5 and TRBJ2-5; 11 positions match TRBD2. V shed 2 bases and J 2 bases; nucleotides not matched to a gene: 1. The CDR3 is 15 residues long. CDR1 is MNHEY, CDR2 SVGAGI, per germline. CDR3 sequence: CASSYLAGGQETQYF. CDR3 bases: TGTGCCAGCAGTTACCTAGCGGGGGGACAAGAGACCCAGTACTTC.

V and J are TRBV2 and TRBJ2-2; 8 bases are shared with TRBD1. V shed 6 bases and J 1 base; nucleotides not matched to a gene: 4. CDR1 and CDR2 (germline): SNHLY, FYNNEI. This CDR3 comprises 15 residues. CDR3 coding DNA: TGTGCCAGCAGATCGGACAGGGAGAACACCGGGGAGCTGTTTTTT. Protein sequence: CASRSDRENTGELFF. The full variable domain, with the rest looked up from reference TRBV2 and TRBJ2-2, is EPEVTQTPSHQVTQMGQEVILRCVPISNHLYFYWYRQILGQKVEFLVSFYNNEISEKSEIFDDQFSVERPDGSNFTLKIRSTKLEDSAMYFCASRSDRENTGELFFGEGSRLTVL.

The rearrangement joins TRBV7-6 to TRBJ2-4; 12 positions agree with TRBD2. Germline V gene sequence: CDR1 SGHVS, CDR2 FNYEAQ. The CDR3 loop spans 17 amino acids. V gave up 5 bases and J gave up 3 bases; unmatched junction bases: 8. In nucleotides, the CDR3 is TGTGCCAGCAGCCCGACTAGCGGGAGAATTTACAAAAACATTCAGTACTTC. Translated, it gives CASSPTSGRIYKNIQYF.

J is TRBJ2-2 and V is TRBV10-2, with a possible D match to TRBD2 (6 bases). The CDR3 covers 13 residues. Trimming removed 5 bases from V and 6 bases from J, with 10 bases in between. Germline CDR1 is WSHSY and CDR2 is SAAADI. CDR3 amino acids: CASSPGVSGELFF. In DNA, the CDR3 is TGCGCCAGCAGTCCGGGAGTATCCGGGGAGCTGTTTTTT.

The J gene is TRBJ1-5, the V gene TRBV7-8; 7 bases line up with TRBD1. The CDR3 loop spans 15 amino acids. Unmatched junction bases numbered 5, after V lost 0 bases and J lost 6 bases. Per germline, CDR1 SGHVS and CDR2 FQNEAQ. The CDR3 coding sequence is TGTGCCAGCAGCTTAGCGACAGGGATTGGTCAGCCCCAGCATTTT. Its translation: CASSLATGIGQPQHF.

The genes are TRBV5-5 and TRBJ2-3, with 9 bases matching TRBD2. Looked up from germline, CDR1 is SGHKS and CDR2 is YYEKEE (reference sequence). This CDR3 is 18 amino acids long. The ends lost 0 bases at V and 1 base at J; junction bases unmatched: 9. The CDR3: CASSLGAGGVTGTDTQYF. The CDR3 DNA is TGTGCCAGCAGCTTGGGCGCGGGGGGGGTTACTGGCACAGATACGCAGTATTTT.

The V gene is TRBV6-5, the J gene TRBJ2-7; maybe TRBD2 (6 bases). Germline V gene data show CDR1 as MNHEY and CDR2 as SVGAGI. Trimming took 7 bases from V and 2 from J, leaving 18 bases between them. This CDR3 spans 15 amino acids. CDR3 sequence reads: CASTKTLRGAYEQYF. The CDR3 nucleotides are TGTGCCAGCACCAAAACCCTGCGGGGCGCCTACGAGCAGTACTTC.

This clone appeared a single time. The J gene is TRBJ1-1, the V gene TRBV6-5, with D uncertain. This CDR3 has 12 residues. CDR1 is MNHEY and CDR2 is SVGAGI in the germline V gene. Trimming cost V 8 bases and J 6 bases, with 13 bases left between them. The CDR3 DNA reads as TGTGCCAGCGCCTCGGGTCCGTCTGAAGCTTTCTTT. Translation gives CASASGPSEAFF.